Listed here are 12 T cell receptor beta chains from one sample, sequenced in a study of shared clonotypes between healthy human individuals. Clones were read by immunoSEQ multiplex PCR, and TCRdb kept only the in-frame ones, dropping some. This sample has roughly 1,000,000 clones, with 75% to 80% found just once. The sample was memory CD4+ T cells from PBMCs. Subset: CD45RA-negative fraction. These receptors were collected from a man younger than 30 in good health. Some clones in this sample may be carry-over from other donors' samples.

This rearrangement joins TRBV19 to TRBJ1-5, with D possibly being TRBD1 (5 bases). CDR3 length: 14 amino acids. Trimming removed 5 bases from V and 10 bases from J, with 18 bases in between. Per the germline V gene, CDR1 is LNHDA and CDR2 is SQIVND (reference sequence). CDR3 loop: CASSADSYSRPQHF. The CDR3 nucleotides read TGTGCCAGTAGTGCAGACAGCTACAGTCGACCCCAGCATTTT.

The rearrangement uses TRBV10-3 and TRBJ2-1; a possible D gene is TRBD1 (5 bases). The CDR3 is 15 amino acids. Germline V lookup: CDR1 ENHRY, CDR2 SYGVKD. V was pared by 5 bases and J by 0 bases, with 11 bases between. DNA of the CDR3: TGTGCCATCAGTTCGGACACCAGCTCCTACAATGAGCAGTTCTTC. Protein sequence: CAISSDTSSYNEQFF.

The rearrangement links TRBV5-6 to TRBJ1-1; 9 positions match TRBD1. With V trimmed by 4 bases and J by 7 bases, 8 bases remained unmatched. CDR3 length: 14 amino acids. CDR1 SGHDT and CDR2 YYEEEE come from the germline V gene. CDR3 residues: CASSRNTGQGEAFF. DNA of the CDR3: TGTGCCAGCAGCCGGAACACGGGACAGGGTGAAGCTTTCTTT.

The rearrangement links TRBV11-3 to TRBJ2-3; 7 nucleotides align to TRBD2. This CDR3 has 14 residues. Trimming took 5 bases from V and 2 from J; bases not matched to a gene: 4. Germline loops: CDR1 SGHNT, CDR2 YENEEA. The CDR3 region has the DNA TGTGCCAGCAGCCCGGGGGGAGACACAGATACGCAGTATTTT. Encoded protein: CASSPGGDTDTQYF.

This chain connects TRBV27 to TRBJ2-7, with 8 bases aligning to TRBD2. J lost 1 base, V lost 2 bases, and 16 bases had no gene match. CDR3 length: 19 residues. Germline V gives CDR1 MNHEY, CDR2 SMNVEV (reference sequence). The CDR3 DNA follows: TGTGCCAGCAGTTTACGAAAAGTAAATGAGCGGGGGAATTCCTACGAGCAGTACTTC. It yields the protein CASSLRKVNERGNSYEQYF.

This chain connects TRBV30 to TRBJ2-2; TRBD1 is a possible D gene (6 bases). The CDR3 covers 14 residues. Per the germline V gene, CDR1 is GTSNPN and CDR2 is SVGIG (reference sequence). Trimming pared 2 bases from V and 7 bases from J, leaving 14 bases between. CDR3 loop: CAWSKQGLVGELFF. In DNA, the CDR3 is TGTGCCTGGAGTAAACAGGGTCTCGTCGGGGAGCTGTTTTTT.

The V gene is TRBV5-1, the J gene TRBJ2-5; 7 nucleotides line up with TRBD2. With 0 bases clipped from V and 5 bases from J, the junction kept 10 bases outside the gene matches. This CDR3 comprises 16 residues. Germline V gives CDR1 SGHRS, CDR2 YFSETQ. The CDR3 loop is CASSLALSGKGETQYF. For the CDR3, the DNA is TGCGCCAGCAGCTTGGCTCTCAGCGGGAAAGGGGAGACCCAGTACTTC.

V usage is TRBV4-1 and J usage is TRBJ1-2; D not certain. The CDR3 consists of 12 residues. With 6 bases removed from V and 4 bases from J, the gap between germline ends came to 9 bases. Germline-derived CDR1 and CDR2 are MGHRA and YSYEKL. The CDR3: CASSVPVYGYTF. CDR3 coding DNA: TGCGCCAGCAGTGTGCCTGTCTATGGCTACACCTTC.

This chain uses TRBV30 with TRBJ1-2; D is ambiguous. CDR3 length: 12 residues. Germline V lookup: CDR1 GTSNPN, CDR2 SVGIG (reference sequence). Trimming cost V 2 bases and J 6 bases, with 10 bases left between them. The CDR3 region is CAWSYDRDGYTF. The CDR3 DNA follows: TGTGCCTGGAGTTATGACCGGGATGGCTACACCTTC.

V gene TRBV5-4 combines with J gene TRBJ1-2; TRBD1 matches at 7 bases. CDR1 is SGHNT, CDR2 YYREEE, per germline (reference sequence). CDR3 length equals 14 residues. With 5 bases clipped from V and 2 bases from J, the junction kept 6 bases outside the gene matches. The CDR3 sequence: CASRKTTGNYGYTF. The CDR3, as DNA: TGTGCCAGCAGAAAAACGACAGGGAACTATGGCTACACCTTC.

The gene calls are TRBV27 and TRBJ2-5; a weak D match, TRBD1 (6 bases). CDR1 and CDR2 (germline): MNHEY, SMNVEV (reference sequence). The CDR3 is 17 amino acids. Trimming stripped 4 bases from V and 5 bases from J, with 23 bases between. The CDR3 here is CASSSRGPGRQRETQYF. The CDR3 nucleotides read TGTGCCAGCAGTTCCAGGGGCCCGGGGCGACAGCGGGAGACCCAGTACTTC.

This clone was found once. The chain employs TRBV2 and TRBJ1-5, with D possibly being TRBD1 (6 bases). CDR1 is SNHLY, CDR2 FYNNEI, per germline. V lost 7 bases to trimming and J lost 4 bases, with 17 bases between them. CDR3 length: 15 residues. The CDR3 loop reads CASKPVGGANQPQHF. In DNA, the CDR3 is TGTGCCAGCAAACCCGTTGGGGGGGCTAATCAGCCCCAGCATTTT. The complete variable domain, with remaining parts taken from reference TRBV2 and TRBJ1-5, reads EPEVTQTPSHQVTQMGQEVILRCVPISNHLYFYWYRQILGQKVEFLVSFYNNEISEKSEIFDDQFSVERPDGSNFTLKIRSTKLEDSAMYFCASKPVGGANQPQHFGDGTRLSIL.